The sequence of this TCR beta chain was determined in a study of T cells after yellow fever vaccination. Study background: SMART-Seq v4 Ultra Low Input handled preparation of low-cell-number fractions.

MiXCR, run by TCRdb on the 5' RACE reads, gives a single entry per CDR3 protein. The repertoire holds approximately 110,000 distinct CDR3 sequences, with 6% to 8% as singletons. The CDR3 length is 14 residues. The V end was cut by 3 bases, the J end by 7 bases, with 13 bases between. This clonotype was seen ten or more times. This receptor was obtained from a young man who received the YFV17D yellow fever vaccine. The chain employs TRBV12-3 or TRBV12-4 and TRBJ1-3; the D is unclear. The sequencing here drew on CD4+ T cells sorted from PBMCs, taken roughly 10 days after the first yellow fever vaccination. The CDR3 reads CASSFPGARNTIYF. DNA of the CDR3: TGTGCCAGCAGTTTCCCTGGCGCGCGCAACACCATATATTTT.